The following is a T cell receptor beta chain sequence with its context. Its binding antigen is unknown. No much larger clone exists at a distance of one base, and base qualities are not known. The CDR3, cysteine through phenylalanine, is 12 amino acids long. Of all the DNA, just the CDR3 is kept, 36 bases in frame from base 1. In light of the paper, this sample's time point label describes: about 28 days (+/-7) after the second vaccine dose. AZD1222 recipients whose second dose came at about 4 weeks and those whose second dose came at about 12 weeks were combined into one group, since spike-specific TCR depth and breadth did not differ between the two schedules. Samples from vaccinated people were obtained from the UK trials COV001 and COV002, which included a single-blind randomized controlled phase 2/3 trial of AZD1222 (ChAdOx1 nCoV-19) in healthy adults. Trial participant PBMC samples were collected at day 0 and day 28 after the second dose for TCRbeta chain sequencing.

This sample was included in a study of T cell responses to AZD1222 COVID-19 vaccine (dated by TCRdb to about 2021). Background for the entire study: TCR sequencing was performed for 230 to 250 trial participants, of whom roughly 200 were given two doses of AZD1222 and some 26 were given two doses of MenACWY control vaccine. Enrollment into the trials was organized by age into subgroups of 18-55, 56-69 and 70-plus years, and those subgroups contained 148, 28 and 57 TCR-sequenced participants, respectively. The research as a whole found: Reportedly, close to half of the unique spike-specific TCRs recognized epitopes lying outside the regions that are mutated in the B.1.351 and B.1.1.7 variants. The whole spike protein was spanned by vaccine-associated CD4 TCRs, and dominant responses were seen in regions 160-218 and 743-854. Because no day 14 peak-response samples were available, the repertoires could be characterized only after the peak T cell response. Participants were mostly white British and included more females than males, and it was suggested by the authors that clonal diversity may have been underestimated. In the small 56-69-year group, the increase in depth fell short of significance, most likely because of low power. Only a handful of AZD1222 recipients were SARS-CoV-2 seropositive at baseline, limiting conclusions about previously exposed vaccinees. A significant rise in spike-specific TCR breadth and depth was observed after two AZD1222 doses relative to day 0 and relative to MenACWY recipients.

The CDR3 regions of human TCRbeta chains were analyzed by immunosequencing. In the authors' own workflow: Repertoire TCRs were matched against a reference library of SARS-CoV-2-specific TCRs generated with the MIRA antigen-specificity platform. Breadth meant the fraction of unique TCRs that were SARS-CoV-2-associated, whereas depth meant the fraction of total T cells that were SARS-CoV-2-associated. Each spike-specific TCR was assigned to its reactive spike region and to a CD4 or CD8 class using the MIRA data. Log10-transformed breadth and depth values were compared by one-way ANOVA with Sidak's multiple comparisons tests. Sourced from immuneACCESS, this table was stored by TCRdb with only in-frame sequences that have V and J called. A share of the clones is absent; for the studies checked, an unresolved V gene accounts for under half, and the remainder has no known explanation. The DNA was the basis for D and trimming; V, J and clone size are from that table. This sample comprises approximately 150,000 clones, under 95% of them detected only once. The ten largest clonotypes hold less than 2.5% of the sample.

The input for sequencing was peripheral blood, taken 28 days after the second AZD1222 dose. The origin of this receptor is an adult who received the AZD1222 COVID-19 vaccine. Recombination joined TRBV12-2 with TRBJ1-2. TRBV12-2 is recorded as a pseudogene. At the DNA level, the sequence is TGTGCAAGTCGCCCCGCCCTCTATGGCTACACCTTC. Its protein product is CASRPALYGYTF.